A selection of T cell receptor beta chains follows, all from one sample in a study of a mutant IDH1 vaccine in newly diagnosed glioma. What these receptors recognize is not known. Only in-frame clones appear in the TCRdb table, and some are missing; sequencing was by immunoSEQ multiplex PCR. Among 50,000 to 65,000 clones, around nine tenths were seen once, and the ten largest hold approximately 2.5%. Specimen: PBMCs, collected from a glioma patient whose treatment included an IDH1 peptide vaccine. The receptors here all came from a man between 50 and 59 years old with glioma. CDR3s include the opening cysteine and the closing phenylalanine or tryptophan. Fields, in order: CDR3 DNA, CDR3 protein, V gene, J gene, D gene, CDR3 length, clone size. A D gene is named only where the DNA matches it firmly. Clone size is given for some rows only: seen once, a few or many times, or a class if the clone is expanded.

DNA: TGCGCCAGCTGGAGCGGCAACCTGCGCACAGATACGCAGTATTTT; CDR3: CASWSGNLRTDTQYF; V: TRBV5-1; J: TRBJ2-3; D: NA; length: 15; size: NA
DNA: TGTGCCTGGAGTACAGGGACAGGGTATGGAGATGGCTACACCTTC; CDR3: CAWSTGTGYGDGYTF; V: TRBV30; J: TRBJ1-2; D: TRBD1; length: 15; size: medium-sized
DNA: TGCAGCGCGAGAGAGTTTTCGAACACTGAAGCTTTCTTT; CDR3: CSAREFSNTEAFF; V: TRBV29-1; J: TRBJ1-1; D: NA; length: 13; size: NA
DNA: TGCGCCAGCGCCAAGGGGGCTTTCGAAGAGACCCAGTACTTC; CDR3: CASAKGAFEETQYF; V: TRBV5-1; J: TRBJ2-5; D: TRBD1; length: 14; size: once
DNA: TGTGCCAGCAGCGTAGACGGGACCACCTACTACGAGCAGTACTTC; CDR3: CASSVDGTTYYEQYF; V: TRBV9; J: TRBJ2-7; D: NA; length: 15; size: NA
DNA: TGTGCCAGCAGGTCCCTAGCGGGCGAGCAGTACTTC; CDR3: CASRSLAGEQYF; V: TRBV5-4; J: TRBJ2-7; D: TRBD2; length: 12; size: NA
DNA: TGTGCCAGCAGTTTTATAGGTCCGAACACCGGGGAGCTGTTTTTT; CDR3: CASSFIGPNTGELFF; V: TRBV27; J: TRBJ2-2; D: NA; length: 15; size: NA
DNA: TGTGCCAGCTCACCTCAGGGGCTGGAGCCCCAGCATTTT; CDR3: CASSPQGLEPQHF; V: TRBV18; J: TRBJ1-5; D: NA; length: 13; size: NA
DNA: TGTGCCAGCAGCTTAAGGACTAGCCCCTACAATGAGCAGTTCTTC; CDR3: CASSLRTSPYNEQFF; V: TRBV7-9; J: TRBJ2-1; D: TRBD2; length: 15; size: NA
DNA: TGTGCCAGTGGACCCTTGAACACTGAAGCTTTCTTT; CDR3: CASGPLNTEAFF; V: TRBV2; J: TRBJ1-1; D: NA; length: 12; size: NA
DNA: TGTGCCAGCAGCTCAGACTTAAGGTCTGGGGCCAACGTCCTGACTTTC; CDR3: CASSSDLRSGANVLTF; V: TRBV5-5; J: TRBJ2-6; D: NA; length: 16; size: NA
DNA: TGTGCCAGCAGTTTCCACTTAGAGGGTACAGCGGTGGATGGCTACACCTTC; CDR3: CASSFHLEGTAVDGYTF; V: TRBV28; J: TRBJ1-2; D: NA; length: 17; size: NA
DNA: TGTGCCAGCAGTGATCAGTATAATTCACCCCTCCACTTT; CDR3: CASSDQYNSPLHF; V: TRBV6-4; J: TRBJ1-6; D: NA; length: 13; size: NA
DNA: TGCAGCGCCGCGCTGCAGGGCCGAACCTACGAGCAGTACTTC; CDR3: CSAALQGRTYEQYF; V: TRBV29-1; J: TRBJ2-7; D: NA; length: 14; size: NA
DNA: TGTGCCAGCAGTGAAGAAGCAGGGGTGGGTTCACCCCTCCACTTT; CDR3: CASSEEAGVGSPLHF; V: TRBV6-1; J: TRBJ1-6; D: NA; length: 15; size: NA
DNA: TGTGCCAGCAGAACGGGACTAGCGGGAGCAGAGACCCAGTACTTC; CDR3: CASRTGLAGAETQYF; V: TRBV5-8; J: TRBJ2-5; D: TRBD2; length: 15; size: NA
DNA: TGTGCCAGTAGTATAGTTGCCGGGACTAGCGTGTTTGAGACCCAGTACTTC; CDR3: CASSIVAGTSVFETQYF; V: TRBV19; J: TRBJ2-5; D: TRBD2; length: 17; size: NA
DNA: TGTGCCAGCAGTGAAGGGAATTACGAAGGCTACACCTTC; CDR3: CASSEGNYEGYTF; V: TRBV6-1; J: TRBJ1-2; D: NA; length: 13; size: NA
DNA: TGTGCCAGTAGTATAGGGGACAGGGTTAATTCACCCCTCCACTTT; CDR3: CASSIGDRVNSPLHF; V: TRBV19; J: TRBJ1-6; D: TRBD1; length: 15; size: NA
DNA: TGTGCCAGTAAGCGAGCCGGCCAGACAGACTATGGCTACACCTTC; CDR3: CASKRAGQTDYGYTF; V: TRBV19; J: TRBJ1-2; D: NA; length: 15; size: NA
DNA: TGTGCCAGCAGTCCAGAGGGGACAGGGCACCGCATTCAGTACTTC; CDR3: CASSPEGTGHRIQYF; V: TRBV6-1; J: TRBJ2-4; D: TRBD1; length: 15; size: NA
DNA: TGCGCCAGCAGCTTGGTAGTCGCAGGGGGTCCTCAGAACACTGAAGCTTTCTTT; CDR3: CASSLVVAGGPQNTEAFF; V: TRBV5-1; J: TRBJ1-1; D: TRBD1; length: 18; size: NA
DNA: TGTGCCAGTAGTATAGAACAGGGGGCGTCTTTCTACGAGCAGTACTTC; CDR3: CASSIEQGASFYEQYF; V: TRBV19; J: TRBJ2-7; D: TRBD1; length: 16; size: NA
DNA: TGTGCCAGCAAGGCTAATCAGCCCCAGCATTTT; CDR3: CASKANQPQHF; V: TRBV28; J: TRBJ1-5; D: NA; length: 11; size: NA